This T cell receptor (beta chain) was recorded in a study of blood T cell repertoires in COVID-19. Study-wide context: Samples came from the United States, Italy and Spain, spanning acute and convalescent COVID-19. T cells, B-cell-depleted T cells, or PBMCs provided the cDNA or gDNA that served as material.

V gave up 6 bases and J gave up 7 bases; unmatched junction bases: 8. CDR3 length: 13 residues. CDR1 is MNHEY, CDR2 SVGAGI, per germline. Measured with immunoSEQ multiplex PCR; TCRdb has only the in-frame clones, and not every one. The sample records roughly 68,000 clones, roughly 85% being singletons. The sequencing input was peripheral blood. The chain employs TRBV6-5 and TRBJ1-2, with 7 bases identical to TRBD1. The sequence came from a man between 45 and 60 years old with acute or convalescent COVID-19. Here the CDR3 reads CASRVDRAGGYTF. CDR3 DNA: TGTGCCAGCAGGGTCGACAGGGCGGGTGGCTACACCTTC.